What follows describes a single T cell receptor beta chain. The same CDR3 can be traced to other DNA sequences in this sample. This entry is derived from a study of shared clonotypes between healthy human individuals. Trimming pared 1 base from V and 4 bases from J, leaving 5 bases between. Germline values: CDR1 KGHSH, CDR2 LQKENI. The CDR3 has 12 residues. Using immunoSEQ multiplex PCR, the repertoire was profiled, and TCRdb retains in-frame clones only, with some absent. The sample shows roughly 2.2 million clones, around 92% of them seen only once. Sequencing was carried out using naive CD4+ T cells from PBMCs. Subset defined: CD45RA+ positively selected. This receptor was obtained from a young man in good health. Some clones in this sample may be carry-over from other donors' samples. The chain is built from TRBV18 and TRBJ2-7, with a possible D match to TRBD2 (5 bases). In DNA, the CDR3 is TGTGCCAGCTCACCACGAGGGTACGAGCAGTACTTC. Translation gives CASSPRGYEQYF.